This T cell receptor beta chain was obtained from a study of Ad26.COV2.S vaccination and SARS-CoV-2 variants. At the level of the study: This donor came from the COV1001 trial of Ad26.COV2.S. Intramuscular Ad26.COV2.S doses were given once or twice, 56 days apart.

Specified treatment: some 20 received Ad26.COV2.S at low or high dose, single or two shots; a few received placebo; per-sample allocation not given. Material that was analyzed had been drawn on day 63 after the first vaccine or placebo injection. A word on this clone: The antigen is undetermined.

Only in-frame clones appear in the TCRdb table, and some are missing; sequencing was by immunoSEQ multiplex PCR. The table shows fewer than 300,000 clones, with about 87% occurring only once. The study's findings and limits: Analyses of TCR breadth and depth may have underestimated total T cell responses. Vaccine recipients and placebo recipients showed similar non-spike TCR breadth.

The J segment lost 3 bases and the V segment lost 7 bases, leaving 3 bases of the junction unmatched. This CDR3 has 13 residues. CDR1 is ENHRY, CDR2 SYGVKD, per germline. The sequence was collected from a person aged 18-60 years who received the Ad26.COV2.S COVID-19 vaccine or a placebo. The chain joins TRBV10-3 to TRBJ2-5; 9 nucleotides match TRBD1. Here the sequenced sample was peripheral blood, taken in a trial of Ad26.COV2.S vaccine versus placebo. The CDR3 DNA sequence: TGTGCCATCACTAGGGACAGGGAAGAGACCCAGTACTTC. Residues: CAITRDREETQYF.